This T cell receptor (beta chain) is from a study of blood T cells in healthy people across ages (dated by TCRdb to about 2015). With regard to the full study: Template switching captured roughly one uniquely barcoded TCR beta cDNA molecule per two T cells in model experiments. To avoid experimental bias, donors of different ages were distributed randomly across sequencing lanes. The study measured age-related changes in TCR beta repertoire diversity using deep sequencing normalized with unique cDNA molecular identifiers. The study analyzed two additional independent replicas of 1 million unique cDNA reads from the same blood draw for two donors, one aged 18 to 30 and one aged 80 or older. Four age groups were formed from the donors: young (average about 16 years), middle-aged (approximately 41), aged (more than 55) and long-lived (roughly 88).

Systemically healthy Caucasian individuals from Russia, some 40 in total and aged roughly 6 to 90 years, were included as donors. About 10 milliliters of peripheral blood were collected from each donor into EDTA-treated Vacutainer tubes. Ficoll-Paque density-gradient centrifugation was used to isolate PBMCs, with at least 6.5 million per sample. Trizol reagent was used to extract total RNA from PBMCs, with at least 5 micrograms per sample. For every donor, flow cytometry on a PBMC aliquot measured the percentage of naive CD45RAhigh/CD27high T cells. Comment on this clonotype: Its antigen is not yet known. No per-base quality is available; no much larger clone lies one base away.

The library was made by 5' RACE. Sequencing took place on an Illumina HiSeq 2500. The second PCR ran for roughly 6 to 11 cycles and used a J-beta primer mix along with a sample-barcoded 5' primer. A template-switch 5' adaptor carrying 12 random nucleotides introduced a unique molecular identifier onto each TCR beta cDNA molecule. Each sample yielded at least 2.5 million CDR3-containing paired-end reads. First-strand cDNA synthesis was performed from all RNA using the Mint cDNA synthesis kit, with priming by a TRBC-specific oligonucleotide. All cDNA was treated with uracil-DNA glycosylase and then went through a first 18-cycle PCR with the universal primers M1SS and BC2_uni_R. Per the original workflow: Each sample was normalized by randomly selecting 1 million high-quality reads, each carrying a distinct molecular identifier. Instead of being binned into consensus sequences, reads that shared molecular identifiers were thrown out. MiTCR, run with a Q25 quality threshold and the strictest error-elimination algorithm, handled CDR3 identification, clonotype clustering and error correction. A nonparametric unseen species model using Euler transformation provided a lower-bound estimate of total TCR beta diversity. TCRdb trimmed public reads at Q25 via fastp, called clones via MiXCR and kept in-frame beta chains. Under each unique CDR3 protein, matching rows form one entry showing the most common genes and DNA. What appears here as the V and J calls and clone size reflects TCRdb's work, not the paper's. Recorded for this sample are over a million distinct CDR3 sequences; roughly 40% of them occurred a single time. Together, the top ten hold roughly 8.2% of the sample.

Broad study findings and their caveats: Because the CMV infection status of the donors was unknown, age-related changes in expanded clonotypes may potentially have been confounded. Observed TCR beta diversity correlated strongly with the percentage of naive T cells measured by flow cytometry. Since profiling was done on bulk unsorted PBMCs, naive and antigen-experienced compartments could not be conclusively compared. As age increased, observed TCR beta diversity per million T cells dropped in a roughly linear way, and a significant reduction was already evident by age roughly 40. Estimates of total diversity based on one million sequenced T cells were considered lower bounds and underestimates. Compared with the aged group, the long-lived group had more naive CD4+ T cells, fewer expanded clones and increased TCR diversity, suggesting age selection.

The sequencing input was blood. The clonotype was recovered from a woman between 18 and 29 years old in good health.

CDR3 reads: CASSQVVQLNTEAFF. The DNA is as follows: TGTGCCAGCAGCCAAGTGGTACAGCTGAACACTGAAGCTTTCTTT. Rearrangement joined TRBV14 to TRBJ1-1, with no confidently assigned D gene. The germline ends are 9 bases apart after V is trimmed by 1 base and J by 0 bases. Including the terminal cysteine and phenylalanine, the CDR3 comprises 15 residues. This entry keeps only the CDR3 DNA: 45 bases, framed from base 1. Reading the germline V gene gives CDR1 SGHDN and CDR2 FVKESK.